The table lists the clone carrying this TCR beta chain with many counts. The antigen is undetermined. The CDR3 loop spans 12 amino acids. V was shortened by 3 bases and J by 7 bases, with 9 bases between the two germline ends. Germline V CDR1 and CDR2: SGHDN, FVKESK. The data belong to a study of regulatory T cells in long-lasting Graves disease. As for the study in general: For under 3 months, newly diagnosed Graves' patients had been taking antithyroid drugs.

The sample's time point: newly diagnosed GD, antithyroid drugs for less than 3 months. RNA extracted from PBMCs served as the sequencing template. Overall study results and limits: What was studied was peripheral blood only, and not thyroid tissue. Persistent disease preferred TRBV28, TRBJ1-2 and TRBJ2-5; new disease, TRBV20-1 and TRBJ2-1.

Building the TCR beta libraries relied on iRepertoire HTBI primers, and CDR3 regions underwent Arm-PCR. Each CDR3 protein gets one entry after TCRdb re-called the multiplex PCR reads with MiXCR. The table shows about 200,000 distinct CDR3 sequences, with roughly 19% occurring only once. In addition, the sample was reused for a study of T cells in Graves' hyperthyroidism and ophthalmopathy. From that study: HTBI primers were used for first-round RT-PCR of the TCR CDR3.

This clonotype was sampled from a woman between 25 and 40 years old with Graves disease. Sequencing was performed on peripheral blood mononuclear cells (PBMCs), taken at new diagnosis, from a patient treated with antithyroid drugs. J is TRBJ1-2 and V is TRBV14; D unresolved. The CDR3 DNA follows: TGTGCCAGCAGCCAGGGCCCGCTTGGCTACACCTTC. Its translation: CASSQGPLGYTF.